A single sample is the source of the 29 T cell receptor beta chains below, sequenced in a study of cytomegalovirus exposure and HLA in healthy donors. Using immunoSEQ multiplex PCR, the repertoire was profiled, and TCRdb retains in-frame clones only, with some absent. Of 150,000 to 200,000 clones in the sample, approximately 80% were seen once. Sequencing used PBMCs. These receptors were taken from a man in his late teens or twenties in good health and CMV-seropositive.

The chain is built from TRBV28 and TRBJ2-1; 8 bases are shared with TRBD1. After removal of 3 bases from V and 7 bases from J, the junction contained 11 bases not matched to a gene. Germline-derived CDR1 and CDR2 are MDHEN and SYDVKM. The CDR3 length is 16 residues. The CDR3 reads CASSFPLWRDRNEQFF. CDR3 sequence (DNA): TGTGCCAGCAGTTTCCCCCTCTGGCGGGACAGGAATGAGCAGTTCTTC.

The chain couples TRBV6-1 to TRBJ2-5, with a possible D match to TRBD2 (6 bases). The CDR3 has 18 residues. From germline, CDR1 is MNHNS and CDR2 SASEGT. Deletions cut 1 base from V and 4 bases from J, with 22 bases between. The CDR3 region has the DNA TGTGCCAGCAGTGAAGTGGCGACTGGGGGGTTTCTGCGAGAGACCCAGTACTTC. This translates into CASSEVATGGFLRETQYF.

Here the CDR3 DNA reads TGTGCCACCGGAAAGACAGGGTACCAAGAGACCCAGTACTTC. This encodes CATGKTGYQETQYF. The V and J genes are TRBV15 and TRBJ2-5; 7 bases line up with TRBD1. CDR1 is LNHNV and CDR2 is YYDKDF in the germline V gene (reference sequence). The CDR3 length is 14 residues. J was trimmed by 0 bases and V by 8 bases; bases with no gene match: 6.

The chain has TRBV6-5 and TRBJ2-7; unclear D gene. This CDR3 is 12 amino acids long. Germline lookup yields CDR1 MNHEY and CDR2 SVGAGI. Trimming left V 2 bases short and J 2 bases short, with 4 bases between. CDR3 protein: CASSYPTYEQYF. DNA of the CDR3: TGTGCCAGCAGTTACCCAACCTACGAGCAGTACTTC.

The table lists this clone with a few counts. The rearrangement links TRBV20-1 to TRBJ1-1; D ambiguous. The CDR3 has 11 residues. The germline CDR1 and CDR2 sequences are DFQATT and SNEGSKA (reference sequence). With 6 bases removed from V and 0 bases from J, the gap between germline ends came to 5 bases. CDR3 DNA: TGCAGTGCCGCAGTGAACACTGAAGCTTTCTTT. Its protein product is CSAAVNTEAFF.

The chain uses TRBV27 and TRBJ2-7, with 13 bases matching TRBD2. Looked up from germline, CDR1 is MNHEY and CDR2 is SMNVEV (reference sequence). This CDR3 comprises 13 residues. V gave up 5 bases and J gave up 9 bases; unmatched junction bases: 4. For the CDR3, the DNA is TGTGCCAGCAGTCAGACTAGCGGGAGGAGGCAGTACTTC. This gives the protein CASSQTSGRRQYF.

CDR3 in amino acids: CASSGPGQRFF. In DNA form, the CDR3 reads TGTGCCAGCAGCGGCCCGGGACAGCGGTTCTTC. The chain is built from TRBV5-8 and TRBJ2-1, with 7 bases lining up with TRBD1. J lost 15 bases, V lost 4 bases, and 7 bases had no gene match. The CDR3 spans 11 residues. CDR1 SGHTS and CDR2 YDEGEE come from the germline V gene. Filled out from reference TRBV5-8 and TRBJ2-1, the complete variable domain reads EAGVTQSPTHLIKTRGQQATLRCSPISGHTSVYWYQQALGLGLQFLLWYDEGEERNRGNFPPRFSGRQFPNYSSELNVNALELEDSALYLCASSGPGQRFFGPGTRLTVL.

This clone was seen once. The chain couples TRBV5-6 to TRBJ2-7; TRBD1 agrees at 9 bases. Trimming at V came to 3 bases and at J to 4 bases, leaving 5 bases not matched to a gene. The CDR3 extends over 14 amino acids. From germline, CDR1 is SGHDT and CDR2 YYEEEE. CDR3 protein: CASSSQGAGYEQYF. In nucleotides, the CDR3 is TGTGCCAGCAGCTCACAGGGGGCCGGGTACGAGCAGTACTTC.

V and J are TRBV7-2 and TRBJ2-5; D gene uncertain. CDR1 SGHTA and CDR2 FQGNSA come from the germline V gene. The CDR3 has 14 amino acids. Between the trimmed V and J ends, which lost 3 bases and 4 bases, there was a span of 12 bases. DNA of the CDR3: TGTGCCAGCAGCTTTGGCCCCCCCCCAGAGACCCAGTACTTC. Protein sequence: CASSFGPPPETQYF.

The chain carries TRBV4-2 and TRBJ2-2; 7 bases align to TRBD1. From germline, CDR1 is LGHNA and CDR2 YNFKEQ. Losses at the gene ends were 0 bases for V and 1 base for J; bases not matched to a gene: 5. The CDR3 consists of 17 residues. This CDR3 is CASSQDVGQENTGELFF. CDR3 bases: TGTGCCAGCAGCCAAGATGTAGGACAGGAGAACACCGGGGAGCTGTTTTTT.

The chain links TRBV10-3 to TRBJ2-5; the D gene is possibly TRBD1 (6 bases). The CDR3 consists of 13 residues. Germline values: CDR1 ENHRY, CDR2 SYGVKD. V was clipped by 7 bases and J by 5 bases, with 14 bases between them. This chain's CDR3 is CAIKEQGGETQYF. CDR3 DNA: TGTGCCATCAAAGAACAGGGCGGGGAGACCCAGTACTTC.

This chain joins TRBV5-6 and TRBJ2-5; TRBD1 aligns across 9 bases. The V gene's germline CDR1 is SGHDT and CDR2 YYEEEE. J lost 4 bases, V lost 4 bases, and 11 bases had no gene match. The CDR3 spans 16 residues. CDR3 bases: TGTGCCAGCAGCGGGGACAGGGAGTATTGGGGAGAGACCCAGTACTTC. Its translation: CASSGDREYWGETQYF.

This clone was counted once. The chain carries TRBV25-1 and TRBJ2-5, with a weak D call TRBD1 (5 bases). Germline V gives CDR1 MGHDK, CDR2 SYGVNS. The CDR3 covers 16 residues. V was clipped by 4 bases and J by 0 bases, with 15 bases between them. The CDR3 bases are TGTGCCAGCAGTGGGGGCAGGAATTTGTACCAAGAGACCCAGTACTTC. Protein: CASSGGRNLYQETQYF.

The J gene is TRBJ2-7, the V gene TRBV7-9; 8 bases line up with TRBD1. This CDR3 spans 16 amino acids. Germline CDR1 is SEHNR and CDR2 is FQNEAQ (reference sequence). V trimming: 1 base; J trimming: 3 bases; junction bases outside the gene matches: 8. CDR3: CASSLVGQGAFYEQYF. The CDR3 DNA is TGTGCCAGCAGCTTAGTCGGGCAGGGGGCTTTCTACGAGCAGTACTTC.

V and J are TRBV5-5 and TRBJ2-2, with 13 bases identical to TRBD2. The CDR3 contains 19 residues. V shed 5 bases and J 1 base; nucleotides not matched to a gene: 11. Germline V CDR1 and CDR2: SGHKS, YYEKEE (reference sequence). The CDR3 loop reads CASRTGLAGVSGNTGELFF. The CDR3 bases are TGTGCCAGCAGGACAGGACTAGCGGGAGTATCAGGGAACACCGGGGAGCTGTTTTTT.

V usage is TRBV5-1 and J usage is TRBJ2-5; D is unresolved. Germline assignment: CDR1 SGHRS and CDR2 YFSETQ. The CDR3 sequence is 17 residues long. V was clipped by 0 bases and J by 2 bases, with 17 bases between them. CDR3 loop: CASSLESPPGTQETQYF. The CDR3 DNA sequence: TGCGCCAGCAGCTTGGAGTCGCCCCCAGGCACACAAGAGACCCAGTACTTC.

V and J are TRBV27 and TRBJ2-3; no reliable D call. The V and J ends lost 2 bases and 6 bases respectively, with 9 bases between them. Germline lookup yields CDR1 MNHEY and CDR2 SMNVEV (reference sequence). This CDR3 is built from 13 residues. CDR3 loop: CASSLDFTDTQYF. CDR3 coding DNA: TGTGCCAGCAGTTTAGACTTCACCGATACGCAGTATTTT.

This clone was seen many times. The chain's CDR3 is CASSPEGVGSYEQYF. The CDR3 region has the DNA TGTGCCAGCTCTCCCGAGGGAGTGGGCTCCTACGAGCAGTACTTC. This chain joins TRBV18 and TRBJ2-7, with D possibly TRBD2 on 5 matching bases. The ends were cut back, 6 bases at V and 0 bases at J, with 15 bases in the middle. CDR3 length: 15 residues. CDR1 is KGHSH and CDR2 is LQKENI in the germline V gene. The full variable domain, rest sourced from reference TRBV18 and TRBJ2-7, is NAGVMQNPRHLVRRRGQEARLRCSPMKGHSHVYWYRQLPEEGLKFMVYLQKENIIDESGMPKERFSAEFPKEGPSILRIQQVVRGDSAAYFCASSPEGVGSYEQYFGPGTRLTVT.

V gene TRBV7-2 combines with J gene TRBJ2-1, with 9 bases fitting TRBD2. Germline lookup yields CDR1 SGHTA and CDR2 FQGNSA. Unmatched junction bases numbered 10, after V lost 7 bases and J lost 0 bases. This CDR3 spans 17 amino acids. The chain's CDR3 is CASTFLAGVGSYNEQFF. The CDR3 DNA is TGTGCCAGCACCTTTTTAGCGGGAGTGGGCTCCTACAATGAGCAGTTCTTC. Using reference TRBV7-2 and TRBJ2-1 for the parts outside the CDR3, the full variable domain is GAGVSQSPSNKVTEKGKDVELRCDPISGHTALYWYRQSLGQGLEFLIYFQGNSAPDKSGLPSDRFSAERTGGSVSTLTIQRTQQEDSAVYLCASTFLAGVGSYNEQFFGPGTRLTVL.

The chain recombines TRBV4-2 with TRBJ2-7; TRBD1 aligns across 8 bases. Losses at the gene ends were 0 bases for V and 4 bases for J; bases not matched to a gene: 8. The germline V gene encodes CDR1 LGHNA and CDR2 YNFKEQ. This CDR3 spans 16 amino acids. The CDR3 DNA reads TGTGCCAGCAGCCAAGATGAACCAGGGGGCGTGTACGAGCAGTACTTC. Its translation: CASSQDEPGGVYEQYF.

The chain combines TRBV18 with TRBJ2-2; no clear D. V was clipped by 3 bases and J by 2 bases, with 7 bases between them. The CDR3 loop spans 14 amino acids. Germline V gene lookup returns CDR1 KGHSH and CDR2 LQKENI. For the CDR3, the DNA is TGTGCCAGCTCACCGTACTCCAACACCGGGGAGCTGTTTTTT. Amino acid sequence: CASSPYSNTGELFF.

The V call is TRBV5-1, the J call TRBJ2-7; 14 nucleotides match TRBD2. The V gene's germline CDR1 is SGHRS and CDR2 YFSETQ. The CDR3 covers 16 residues. The J segment lost 6 bases and the V segment lost 4 bases, leaving 9 bases of the junction unmatched. This chain's CDR3 is CASSQTGTSGRGEQYF. The CDR3 nucleotides read TGCGCCAGCAGCCAAACAGGGACTAGCGGGAGAGGCGAGCAGTACTTC.

This clone has only a few counts. The CDR3 nucleotides are TGTGCCAGCAGTGACAGGGCGGGCCAGCCCCAGCATTTT. This gives the protein CASSDRAGQPQHF. J is TRBJ1-5 and V is TRBV6-4, with D uncertain. CDR1 is MRHNA, CDR2 SNTAGT, per germline. The CDR3 is 13 residues long. V was clipped by 2 bases and J by 7 bases, with 9 bases between them.

This clone has more than one count but fewer than ten. Different DNA sequences within this sample yield the same CDR3. The chain is built from TRBV9 and TRBJ2-1, with 7 bases that match TRBD2. Per the germline V gene, CDR1 is SGDLS and CDR2 is YYNGEE. The CDR3 has 14 amino acids. The junction had 2 bases not matched to a gene; V was cut back by 1 base and J by 4 bases. CDR3 sequence: CASSVNGGYNEQFF. The CDR3 nucleotides read TGTGCCAGCAGCGTAAACGGGGGGTACAATGAGCAGTTCTTC.

J is TRBJ2-7 and V is TRBV6-5, with D maybe TRBD2 (6 bases). CDR1 is MNHEY, CDR2 SVGAGI, per germline. V was cut by 6 bases and J by 4 bases, with 10 bases left in between. The CDR3 is 12 residues long. The CDR3 bases are TGTGCCAGCAGGGAGACTAGATACGAGCAGTACTTC. Translated, it gives CASRETRYEQYF.

V and J are TRBV5-4 and TRBJ2-3; 10 bases fit TRBD2. In germline, CDR1 is SGHNT, CDR2 YYREEE (reference sequence). This CDR3 region has 16 residues. V shed 4 bases and J 0 bases; nucleotides not matched to a gene: 5. Here the CDR3 reads CASSTRTSGSTDTQYF. DNA of the CDR3: TGTGCCAGCAGCACCCGGACTAGCGGTAGCACAGATACGCAGTATTTT. Full variable domain (outside the CDR3, taken from reference TRBV5-4 and TRBJ2-3): ETGVTQSPTHLIKTRGQQVTLRCSSQSGHNTVSWYQQALGQGPQFIFQYYREEENGRGNFPPRFSGLQFPNYSSELNVNALELDDSALYLCASSTRTSGSTDTQYFGPGTRLTVL.

The V gene is TRBV6-1, the J gene TRBJ2-5; D not certain. V was pared by 2 bases and J by 0 bases, with 10 bases between. Looked up from germline, CDR1 is MNHNS and CDR2 is SASEGT. CDR3 length: 15 residues. Written as DNA, the CDR3 is TGTGCCAGCAGTGAACGTCCTCTGTACCAAGAGACCCAGTACTTC. It yields the protein CASSERPLYQETQYF.

This sequence joins TRBV7-9 and TRBJ1-1; 8 bases fit TRBD1. V lost 5 bases, J lost 7 bases, and 9 bases stayed unmatched. The germline gives CDR1 SEHNR, CDR2 FQNEAQ (reference sequence). This CDR3 has 14 amino acids. Here the CDR3 DNA reads TGTGCCAGCAGCACCGGACAGGGCGGGAATGAAGCTTTCTTT. It encodes CASSTGQGGNEAFF.

The chain joins TRBV30 to TRBJ1-2; 9 bases line up with TRBD1. The CDR3 has 15 residues. The J segment lost 5 bases and the V segment lost 4 bases, leaving 11 bases of the junction unmatched. Germline V gives CDR1 GTSNPN, CDR2 SVGIG (reference sequence). The CDR3 DNA reads as TGTGCCTGGACCTCGACGAAGACAGGGGGATATGGCTACACCTTC. This translates into CAWTSTKTGGYGYTF. The variable domain in full, completed from reference TRBV30 and TRBJ1-2, reads SQTIHQWPATLVQPVGSPLSLECTVEGTSNPNLYWYRQAAGRGLQLLFYSVGIGQISSEVPQNLSASRPQDRQFILSSKKLLLSDSGFYLCAWTSTKTGGYGYTFGSGTRLTVV.